Listed below are T cell receptor beta chains from one sample, sequenced in a study of blood T cell repertoires in COVID-19. Method: immunoSEQ multiplex PCR; TCRdb's copy keeps in-frame clones and lacks some. The sample has around 190,000 clones, roughly 87% seen once; the top ten hold 1.5% to 2%. The sample taken for sequencing was peripheral blood. The receptors here all came from a man between 18 and 35 years old who had recovered from COVID-19. Each CDR3 is given with its conserved first and last residue. Fields, in order: CDR3 DNA, CDR3 protein, D gene, J gene, clone size, V gene. The D gene is left open where the match is weak. Size is omitted from some rows. Given values are once, few, many or a class for expanded clones.

DNA: TGCGCCAGCAGTGACCGCAGCTACGAGCAGTACTTC
CDR3: CASSDRSYEQYF
D: .
J: TRBJ2-7
size: once
V: TRBV10-2

DNA: TGTGCCAGCAGCTTCACCGGGACAGGGGCGACAGATACGCAGTATTTT
CDR3: CASSFTGTGATDTQYF
D: TRBD1
J: TRBJ2-3
size: few
V: TRBV5-6

DNA: TGTGCCAGCAGTGTGTTTACAGGGTCGGAGTCGGGGGGCTACACCTTC
CDR3: CASSVFTGSESGGYTF
D: .
J: TRBJ1-2
size: .
V: TRBV2

DNA: TGTGCCACCAGTGACAACAGGGTCTCAAGCAATCAGCCCCAGCATTTT
CDR3: CATSDNRVSSNQPQHF
D: .
J: TRBJ1-5
size: .
V: TRBV24-1

DNA: TGTGCCAGCAGTTTTCGGGGTATAGAAAAACTGTTTTTT
CDR3: CASSFRGIEKLFF
D: .
J: TRBJ1-4
size: .
V: TRBV27

DNA: TGTGCCACCAGTGATTTGGATATGGCGGGACTAGCGGGAGTAAGCCGCTACAATGAGCAGTTCTTC
CDR3: CATSDLDMAGLAGVSRYNEQFF
D: TRBD2
J: TRBJ2-1
size: .
V: TRBV24-1

DNA: TGTGCCAGTAGTATAGAAAGAACACATCAGGACACTGAAGCTTTCTTT
CDR3: CASSIERTHQDTEAFF
D: .
J: TRBJ1-1
size: .
V: TRBV19

DNA: TGTGCCAGCCGTAGGACTAGCGGGGCGAACACCGGGGAGCTGTTTTTT
CDR3: CASRRTSGANTGELFF
D: TRBD2
J: TRBJ2-2
size: .
V: TRBV2

DNA: TGTGCCAGCAGTGCTTACTCAGGGGGCGCCTATGGCTACACCTTC
CDR3: CASSAYSGGAYGYTF
D: TRBD1
J: TRBJ1-2
size: .
V: TRBV6-2/TRBV6-3

DNA: TGTGCCAGCAGTAAGAAGAGTCATTCACCCCTCCACTTT
CDR3: CASSKKSHSPLHF
D: .
J: TRBJ1-6
size: few
V: TRBV28

DNA: TGTGCCAGCAGCTTTGAGAGCTCCTACGAGCAGTACTTC
CDR3: CASSFESSYEQYF
D: .
J: TRBJ2-7
size: few
V: TRBV11-1

DNA: TGTGCCAGCATCTCGGGGGGGCCCGGAGAGACCCAGTACTTC
CDR3: CASISGGPGETQYF
D: TRBD2
J: TRBJ2-5
size: .
V: TRBV6-5

DNA: TGTGCCAGCAGCCCAAAGTTAAGACTGCATGAGCAGTTCTTC
CDR3: CASSPKLRLHEQFF
D: .
J: TRBJ2-1
size: .
V: TRBV14

DNA: TGTGCCAGTAGTCCGGGACAGGGGGTCAATATTAATGAAAAACTGTTTTTT
CDR3: CASSPGQGVNINEKLFF
D: TRBD1
J: TRBJ1-4
size: .
V: TRBV19

DNA: TGTGCCAGCAGTGAGGCTTTGAGCTCACCCAGGGAGACCCAGTACTTC
CDR3: CASSEALSSPRETQYF
D: .
J: TRBJ2-5
size: .
V: TRBV6-1

DNA: TGTGCCAGCAGCTTGGCCGGGACAGGGGTCTACAATGAGCAGTTCTTC
CDR3: CASSLAGTGVYNEQFF
D: TRBD1
J: TRBJ2-1
size: .
V: TRBV7-2

DNA: TGTGCCACCGGAGACAGGGTGCCCGGGGAGCTGTTTTTT
CDR3: CATGDRVPGELFF
D: TRBD1
J: TRBJ2-2
size: .
V: TRBV10-3

DNA: TGTGCCAGCAGGGGTCCGGGACAGGCAACAGATACGCAGTATTTT
CDR3: CASRGPGQATDTQYF
D: TRBD1
J: TRBJ2-3
size: .
V: TRBV6-5

DNA: TGTGCCAGCAGTTTTACGGACAGAGGCTACACCTTC
CDR3: CASSFTDRGYTF
D: .
J: TRBJ1-2
size: .
V: TRBV12-3/TRBV12-4

DNA: TGTGCCAGCAGCCCACCGGGGAAAGGGGCCAACGTCCTGACTTTC
CDR3: CASSPPGKGANVLTF
D: .
J: TRBJ2-6
size: .
V: TRBV9

DNA: TGCGCCAGCAGCTTGTCGGTTCAGGTAGACAATGAGCAGTTCTTC
CDR3: CASSLSVQVDNEQFF
D: .
J: TRBJ2-1
size: .
V: TRBV5-1

DNA: TGTGCCAGCAGTCCGTGGGACAGGGTAGCTTACGAGCAGTACTTC
CDR3: CASSPWDRVAYEQYF
D: TRBD1
J: TRBJ2-7
size: .
V: TRBV6-5

DNA: TGTGCCAGCAGTGGCTTGGTCGGGGGTACAGATACGCAGTATTTT
CDR3: CASSGLVGGTDTQYF
D: .
J: TRBJ2-3
size: once
V: TRBV2

DNA: TGTGCCAGCAGCCCCTGGGACACCTCTTCCCACGAGCAGTACTTC
CDR3: CASSPWDTSSHEQYF
D: .
J: TRBJ2-7
size: .
V: TRBV9

DNA: TGCAGCGCCTTACCGGACAGGGAGTTATGGAACTATGGCTACACCTTC
CDR3: CSALPDRELWNYGYTF
D: TRBD1
J: TRBJ1-2
size: .
V: TRBV29-1

DNA: TGCGCCAGCAGCGACCCGGGACAAGGCACCCAAGAGACCCAGTACTTC
CDR3: CASSDPGQGTQETQYF
D: .
J: TRBJ2-5
size: .
V: TRBV5-1

DNA: TGTGCCAGCAGCCACTCAGCGCGCCTGAACACTGAAGCTTTCTTT
CDR3: CASSHSARLNTEAFF
D: .
J: TRBJ1-1
size: .
V: TRBV3-1/TRBV3-2

DNA: TGCGCCAGCAGTGAGTCGACAGGGAGGCCCTACAATGAGCAGTTCTTC
CDR3: CASSESTGRPYNEQFF
D: .
J: TRBJ2-1
size: .
V: TRBV10-1

DNA: TGTGCCAGCAGCTCTCTGGGGACACTGAACACTGAAGCTTTCTTT
CDR3: CASSSLGTLNTEAFF
D: .
J: TRBJ1-1
size: .
V: TRBV5-6

DNA: TGTGCCAGCAGTTTATTCTCAGGCGTCTACAATGAGCAGTTCTTC
CDR3: CASSLFSGVYNEQFF
D: .
J: TRBJ2-1
size: .
V: TRBV27

DNA: TGTGCCAGCCGTCGTGGCGGGTTCCAAACTAATGAAAAACTGTTTTTT
CDR3: CASRRGGFQTNEKLFF
D: .
J: TRBJ1-4
size: .
V: TRBV27

DNA: TGTGCCATCAGTGACGACGGGAGGGGAACTAATGAAAAACTGTTTTTT
CDR3: CAISDDGRGTNEKLFF
D: .
J: TRBJ1-4
size: once
V: TRBV10-3

DNA: TGTGCCAGCTCACCGGTCGAGACTAGGGGGCGCGACTATGGCTACACCTTC
CDR3: CASSPVETRGRDYGYTF
D: TRBD1
J: TRBJ1-2
size: .
V: TRBV18

DNA: TGTGCCAGCAGTCCCTTAGCGGGGGGGAGCACAGATACGCAGTATTTT
CDR3: CASSPLAGGSTDTQYF
D: TRBD2
J: TRBJ2-3
size: once
V: TRBV27

DNA: TGTGCCAGTCGAAGCGGGAGTATCTCCTACAATGAGCAGTTCTTC
CDR3: CASRSGSISYNEQFF
D: TRBD2
J: TRBJ2-1
size: .
V: TRBV7-2

DNA: TGTGCCAGTAGCATGGGACTAGCGGGAATCACAGATACGCAGTATTTT
CDR3: CASSMGLAGITDTQYF
D: TRBD2
J: TRBJ2-3
size: .
V: TRBV19

DNA: TGTGCCAGCAGCCGTACTAGCGGGAGTGGAAGGGAGACCCAGTACTTC
CDR3: CASSRTSGSGRETQYF
D: TRBD2
J: TRBJ2-5
size: .
V: TRBV7-2

DNA: TGTGCCAGCAGACAGCGAAACACAGGCTTGACCGGGGAGCTGTTTTTT
CDR3: CASRQRNTGLTGELFF
D: .
J: TRBJ2-2
size: .
V: TRBV21-1

DNA: TGCGCCAGCAGCCAAGACGGGTATGAGCAGTTCTTC
CDR3: CASSQDGYEQFF
D: .
J: TRBJ2-1
size: .
V: TRBV4-1

DNA: TGTGCCAGCAGCTTAGGCGGGACAGGGGGCGCGGAAAAACTGTTTTTT
CDR3: CASSLGGTGGAEKLFF
D: TRBD1
J: TRBJ1-4
size: few
V: TRBV7-9

DNA: TGTGCCAGCAGTGAGGGAGGGAAGGGCGGCTACGAGCAGTACTTC
CDR3: CASSEGGKGGYEQYF
D: TRBD2
J: TRBJ2-7
size: .
V: TRBV28

DNA: TGTGCCAGCAGCTCCGGGACAGGCTTAGGTGGCTACACCTTC
CDR3: CASSSGTGLGGYTF
D: TRBD1
J: TRBJ1-2
size: once
V: TRBV5-6

DNA: TGCGCCAGCAGCCAAGATAAGGGGTTAGCGGGAGGGCTAGTCAATGAGCAGTTCTTC
CDR3: CASSQDKGLAGGLVNEQFF
D: TRBD2
J: TRBJ2-1
size: .
V: TRBV4-3

DNA: TGTGCCAGCAGCGTAGCTCCCGGCTACACCTTC
CDR3: CASSVAPGYTF
D: .
J: TRBJ1-2
size: .
V: TRBV9

DNA: TGTGCCAGCAGTGAATGGGCTAGCGGGAACAATGAGCAGTTCTTC
CDR3: CASSEWASGNNEQFF
D: TRBD2
J: TRBJ2-1
size: .
V: TRBV25-1

DNA: TGTGCCAGCAGCCAAGATGGCGGCAGGGGAAATTATGGCTACACCTTC
CDR3: CASSQDGGRGNYGYTF
D: .
J: TRBJ1-2
size: .
V: TRBV3-1/TRBV3-2

DNA: TGTGCCAGCAGTTTATCGCCGGACTATGGCTACACCTTC
CDR3: CASSLSPDYGYTF
D: .
J: TRBJ1-2
size: .
V: TRBV27